This T cell receptor beta chain appears in the sequencing data of a study of OX40 agonist ivuxolimab in advanced cancers. Repertoires were generated with immunoSEQ multiplex PCR, while TCRdb's copy carries only in-frame clones and drops some. The profile shows approximately 60,000 clones, around four fifths of them singletons. This CDR3 has 12 amino acids. The germline gives CDR1 WSHSY, CDR2 SAAADI. V lost 8 bases and J lost 4, with 11 bases in between. The sample here was CD4+ or CD8+ T cells sorted from blood, taken in a trial of the OX40 agonist ivuxolimab. V gene TRBV10-2 combines with J gene TRBJ1-1; tentative D call: TRBD1 (6 bases). The source of this sequence is an adult with an advanced solid tumor such as melanoma, head and neck, liver or kidney cancer. Here the CDR3 DNA reads TGCGCCAGCTACGGGGGCGGCACTGAAGCTTTCTTT. Its protein is CASYGGGTEAFF.